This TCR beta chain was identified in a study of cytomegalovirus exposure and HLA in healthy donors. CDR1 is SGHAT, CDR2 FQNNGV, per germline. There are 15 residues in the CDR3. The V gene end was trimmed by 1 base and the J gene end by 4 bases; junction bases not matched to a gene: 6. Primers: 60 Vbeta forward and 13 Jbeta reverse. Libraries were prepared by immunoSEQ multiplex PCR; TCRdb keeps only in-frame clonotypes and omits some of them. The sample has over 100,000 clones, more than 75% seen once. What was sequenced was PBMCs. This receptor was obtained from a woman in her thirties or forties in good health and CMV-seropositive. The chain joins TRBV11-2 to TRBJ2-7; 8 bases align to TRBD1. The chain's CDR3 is CASSLGRGHRYEQYF. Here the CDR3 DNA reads TGTGCCAGCAGCTTAGGCAGGGGGCATCGTTACGAGCAGTACTTC. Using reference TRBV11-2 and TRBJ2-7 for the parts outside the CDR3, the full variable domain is EAGVAQSPRYKIIEKRQSVAFWCNPISGHATLYWYQQILGQGPKLLIQFQNNGVVDDSQLPKDRFSAERLKGVDSTLKIQPAKLEDSAVYLCASSLGRGHRYEQYFGPGTRLTVT.